Presented here are 8 T cell receptor beta chains from one specimen sequenced in a study of T cell repertoires in cytomegalovirus infection. Their antigens are not known. TCRdb reanalysed the reads using MiXCR and keeps one entry per CDR3 protein. The profile covers approximately 730,000 distinct CDR3 sequences, with around a third appearing a single time and 18% taken by the ten largest. Sequenced here: cultured PBMCs, sampled from culture after CMV antigen stimulation. These receptors were obtained from a human donor in good health (CMV status not recorded). Some clones in this sample may be carry-over from other donors' samples.

The chain uses TRBV7-6 and TRBJ2-5; 10 positions match TRBD2. This CDR3 has 14 residues. J lost 5 bases, V lost 5 bases, and 5 bases had no gene match. Germline CDR1 reads SGHVS; CDR2 reads FNYEAQ. The CDR3 sequence is CASSNSGGFETQYF. For the CDR3, the DNA is TGTGCCAGCAGCAATAGCGGGGGGTTCGAGACCCAGTACTTC.

J is TRBJ2-5 and V is TRBV5-4; 13 bases are a match to TRBD2. The CDR3 runs to 15 residues. Looked up from germline, CDR1 is SGHNT and CDR2 is YYREEE (reference sequence). Trimming cost V 1 base and J 5 bases; bases outside gene matches: 2. The CDR3 nucleotides read TGTGCCAGCAGCTTGACTAGCGGGGGGGCTGAGACCCAGTACTTC. It specifies CASSLTSGGAETQYF. Full variable domain (remainder filled in from reference TRBV5-4 and TRBJ2-5): ETGVTQSPTHLIKTRGQQVTLRCSSQSGHNTVSWYQQALGQGPQFIFQYYREEENGRGNFPPRFSGLQFPNYSSELNVNALELDDSALYLCASSLTSGGAETQYFGPGTRLLVL.

Written as DNA, the CDR3 is TGTGCCAGCAGTTCAGCTACGGTGTATGGGGCCAACGTCCTGACTTTC. Translating gives CASSSATVYGANVLTF. J is TRBJ2-6 and V is TRBV6-2 or TRBV6-3; D gene ambiguous. This CDR3 spans 16 amino acids. V was clipped by 4 bases and J by 3 bases, with 13 bases between them. Germline V gene lookup returns CDR1 MNHEY and CDR2 SVGEGT.

The CDR3 is CASRRTWETQYF. The CDR3, as DNA: TGTGCCAGCAGGCGGACGTGGGAGACCCAGTACTTC. The chain couples TRBV5-6 to TRBJ2-5; the D is unclear. Trimming pared 5 bases from V and 5 bases from J, leaving 10 bases between. The CDR3 has 12 amino acids. From germline, CDR1 is SGHDT and CDR2 YYEEEE.

V usage is TRBV20-1 and J usage is TRBJ1-1; possible D gene TRBD1, 6 bases. Germline CDR1 is DFQATT and CDR2 is SNEGSKA (reference sequence). The CDR3 totals 14 residues. The V gene lost 2 bases and the J gene lost 4 bases, with 14 bases spanning the gap. The CDR3 DNA follows: TGCAGTGCTAGAAAAACAGGGTCTGCCACTGAAGCTTTCTTT. Translating gives CSARKTGSATEAFF.

The chain employs TRBV2 and TRBJ2-5; weak D call: TRBD1 (6 bases). Germline V lookup: CDR1 SNHLY, CDR2 FYNNEI. V lost 6 bases to trimming and J lost 0 bases, with 17 bases between them. The CDR3 is 16 residues long. This CDR3 reads CASSEYRVQDQETQYF. Written as DNA, the CDR3 is TGTGCCAGCAGCGAATACAGGGTTCAAGACCAAGAGACCCAGTACTTC.

The chain uses TRBV2 and TRBJ1-4; TRBD1 is a possible D gene (5 bases). The CDR3 has 13 residues. The germline V gene has CDR1 SNHLY and CDR2 FYNNEI. V gave up 10 bases and J gave up 8 bases, with 17 bases separating them. In DNA form, the CDR3 reads TGTGCCACTCGGGGGAGGACCGGCGAAAAACTGTTTTTT. Translated: CATRGRTGEKLFF.

CDR3 region: CASSKRFYSNQPQHF. The CDR3 DNA reads as TGTGCCAGCAGTAAAAGGTTCTATAGCAATCAGCCCCAGCATTTT. V usage is TRBV27 and J usage is TRBJ1-5; D is unclear. Germline CDR1 reads MNHEY; CDR2 reads SMNVEV (reference sequence). There are 15 residues in the CDR3. V lost 5 bases, J lost 0 bases, and 11 bases lay in between.